The clone carrying this T cell receptor beta chain has only one observation. This entry comes from a study of cytomegalovirus exposure and HLA in healthy donors. The CDR3 contains 16 residues. The V and J ends lost 3 bases and 2 bases, in that order; junction bases with no gene match: 5. Germline V gene data show CDR1 as GTSNPN and CDR2 as SVGIG (reference sequence). Use of 60 Vbeta and 13 Jbeta primers characterized the PCR. Assay: immunoSEQ multiplex PCR; the TCRdb copy retains only in-frame clones and omits some. The repertoire holds around 120,000 clones, with 79% as singletons. This chain connects TRBV30 to TRBJ2-2, with 11 bases identical to TRBD2. The sequencing sample was made of PBMCs. This receptor was obtained from a man younger than 45 in good health and CMV-seropositive. The CDR3 reads CAWSKLAGVNTGELFF. For the CDR3, the DNA is TGTGCCTGGAGCAAACTAGCGGGAGTAAACACCGGGGAGCTGTTTTTT. The full variable domain, in which reference TRBV30 and TRBJ2-2 provide the parts outside the CDR3, is SQTIHQWPATLVQPVGSPLSLECTVEGTSNPNLYWYRQAAGRGLQLLFYSVGIGQISSEVPQNLSASRPQDRQFILSSKKLLLSDSGFYLCAWSKLAGVNTGELFFGEGSRLTVL.